One sample yielded the 14 T cell receptor beta chains listed below, sequenced in a study of shared clonotypes between healthy human individuals. Sequenced by immunoSEQ multiplex PCR; TCRdb stores in-frame clones only, minus some. Of some 1.5 million clones in the sample, 95% to 99% were seen once. The sample consisted of naive CD4+ T cells sorted from blood. Subset here: CD45RA+ positively selected. Source of these receptors: a man younger than 45 in good health.

The chain couples TRBV27 to TRBJ2-3; no definite D call. Trimming shortened V by 2 bases and J by 2 bases, and 5 bases separated the two germline ends. Germline values: CDR1 MNHEY, CDR2 SMNVEV (reference sequence). This CDR3 is 13 amino acids long. The CDR3 nucleotides read TGTGCCAGCAGTTTAGCGGACACAGATACGCAGTATTTT. Protein product: CASSLADTDTQYF.

V usage is TRBV4-1 and J usage is TRBJ2-4; D not resolved. CDR1 is MGHRA, CDR2 YSYEKL, per germline. This CDR3 is 13 amino acids long. Trimming took off 4 bases at V and 8 bases at J, with 12 bases between the two ends. CDR3 region: CASSPRDLHIQYF. CDR3 nucleotide sequence: TGCGCCAGCAGCCCTCGAGACCTCCACATTCAGTACTTC.

The genes are TRBV29-1 and TRBJ2-1, with D possibly being TRBD1 (5 bases). Germline CDR1 and CDR2: SQVTM and ANQGSEA. V was cut by 3 bases and J by 7 bases, with 13 bases left in between. CDR3 length: 13 residues. CDR3 DNA sequence: TGCAGCGTTGAGGTGCTGACAGCAAATGAGCAGTTCTTC. Amino acid sequence: CSVEVLTANEQFF.

This clone has only one observation. The chain has TRBV4-3 and TRBJ2-1; D uncertain. The CDR3 totals 11 residues. Germline V gene lookup returns CDR1 LGHNA and CDR2 YSLEER. V lost 6 bases to trimming and J lost 5 bases, with 5 bases between them. CDR3 sequence reads: CASRHNNEQFF. As DNA, the CDR3 is TGCGCCAGCAGACATAACAATGAGCAGTTCTTC.

The chain has TRBV7-6 and TRBJ1-2; TRBD1 might be the D (6 bases). CDR3 size: 13 residues. The germline CDR1 and CDR2 sequences are SGHVS and FNYEAQ. Trimming pared 5 bases from V and 6 bases from J, leaving 13 bases between. CDR3 sequence reads: CASSPQGSDGYTF. As DNA, the CDR3 is TGTGCCAGCAGCCCACAGGGATCGGATGGCTACACCTTC.

V gene TRBV7-2 combines with J gene TRBJ1-5, with 9 bases that match TRBD1. This CDR3 has 15 amino acids. Germline assignment: CDR1 SGHTA and CDR2 FQGNSA. V trimming: 2 bases; J trimming: 4 bases; junction bases outside the gene matches: 3. CDR3 coding DNA: TGTGCCAGCAGCTTACAGACAGGGGGAAATCAGCCCCAGCATTTT. Protein sequence: CASSLQTGGNQPQHF.

To note about this clone: The sample holds other DNA sequences that translate to the same CDR3. The chain has TRBV28 and TRBJ2-2, with no clear D. Per germline, CDR1 MDHEN and CDR2 SYDVKM. This CDR3 contains 12 residues. V lost 6 bases to trimming and J lost 1 base, with 3 bases between them. This chain's CDR3 is CASRVNTGELFF. The CDR3 DNA follows: TGTGCCAGCAGAGTGAACACCGGGGAGCTGTTTTTT. The full variable domain, with the rest looked up from reference TRBV28 and TRBJ2-2, is DVKVTQSSRYLVKRTGEKVFLECVQDMDHENMFWYRQDPGLGLRLIYFSYDVKMKEKGDIPEGYSVSREKKERFSLILESASTNQTSMYLCASRVNTGELFFGEGSRLTVL.

The rearrangement links TRBV9 to TRBJ2-2, with a weak D call TRBD1 (6 bases). Germline V lookup: CDR1 SGDLS, CDR2 YYNGEE. The CDR3 is made up of 15 amino acids. V was pared by 4 bases and J by 1 base, with 11 bases between. The CDR3 reads CASSLSTGNTGELFF. For the CDR3, the DNA is TGTGCCAGCAGCTTATCGACAGGGAACACCGGGGAGCTGTTTTTT.

The chain carries TRBV7-9 and TRBJ1-1; perhaps TRBD1 as D (5 bases). V lost 1 base, J lost 7 bases, and 16 bases lay in between. The CDR3 is made up of 15 amino acids. From germline, CDR1 is SEHNR and CDR2 FQNEAQ (reference sequence). CDR3 loop: CASSLGTDSLVEAFF. CDR3 DNA: TGTGCCAGCAGCTTAGGCACCGACAGTCTCGTTGAAGCTTTCTTT.

The chain is built from TRBV7-9 and TRBJ2-7; the D call may be TRBD1 or TRBD2 (6 bases each). The CDR3 is 15 residues long. The V and J ends lost 4 bases and 5 bases respectively, with 18 bases between them. Germline V gene lookup returns CDR1 SEHNR and CDR2 FQNEAQ (reference sequence). The CDR3 sequence is CASSSPEGGIDEQYF. In DNA, the CDR3 is TGTGCCAGCAGCTCCCCGGAGGGGGGAATAGACGAGCAGTACTTC.

V and J are TRBV5-1 and TRBJ2-5; 11 bases align to TRBD1. The germline V gene encodes CDR1 SGHRS and CDR2 YFSETQ. This CDR3 region has 15 residues. The junction had 6 bases not matched to a gene; V was cut back by 4 bases and J by 4 bases. The CDR3: CASSLLGQGVETQYF. The CDR3 DNA is TGCGCCAGCAGCCTTCTGGGACAGGGGGTAGAGACCCAGTACTTC.

The chain uses TRBV6-6 and TRBJ2-7, with 7 bases identical to TRBD1. The CDR3 is 13 residues long. Losses at the gene ends were 4 bases for V and 3 bases for J; bases not matched to a gene: 3. Per germline, CDR1 MNHNY and CDR2 SVGAGI (reference sequence). CDR3 nucleotides: TGTGCCAGCAGTTCACGACAGGGCTACGAGCAGTACTTC. Amino acid sequence: CASSSRQGYEQYF.

The rearrangement uses TRBV27 and TRBJ2-7; TRBD2 aligns across 9 bases. After removal of 3 bases from V and 6 bases from J, the junction contained 9 bases not matched to a gene. This CDR3 region has 15 residues. Looked up from germline, CDR1 is MNHEY and CDR2 is SMNVEV (reference sequence). The CDR3 region has the DNA TGTGCCAGCAGTTTTGCGGGAGGGGCCCCGGGCGAGCAGTACTTC. Its translation is CASSFAGGAPGEQYF.

J is TRBJ1-1 and V is TRBV6-5; 10 nucleotides line up with TRBD1. The germline CDR1 and CDR2 sequences are MNHEY and SVGAGI. V gave up 7 bases and J gave up 4 bases; unmatched junction bases: 6. This CDR3 contains 14 residues. CDR3 in DNA: TGTGCCAGCACCCGACAGGGGGCGCCCACTGAAGCTTTCTTT. The encoded protein is CASTRQGAPTEAFF.